Detailed here is one TCR beta chain. Clones were read by immunoSEQ multiplex PCR, and TCRdb kept only the in-frame ones, dropping some. The sample contains 150,000 to 200,000 clones, approximately 70% of which appear only once. Each of the donors was a healthy adult who was HIV-negative and had not had a recent acute infection or vaccination. The sample is drawn from a study of shared clonotypes between healthy human individuals. Trimming removed 4 bases from V and 3 bases from J, with 15 bases in between. This CDR3 has 15 amino acids. Germline-derived CDR1 and CDR2 are SGHVS and FQNEAQ. The receptor's source is a man aged 30 to 39 in good health. The chain uses TRBV7-8 and TRBJ2-5, with a weak D call TRBD2 (5 bases). The sequencing sample was made of memory CD4+ T cells sorted from blood. The subset: CD45RA-negative fraction. Here the CDR3 DNA reads TGTGCCAGCAGCTCCGGGGTGGGGAACAAAGAGACCCAGTACTTC. Translation: CASSSGVGNKETQYF.